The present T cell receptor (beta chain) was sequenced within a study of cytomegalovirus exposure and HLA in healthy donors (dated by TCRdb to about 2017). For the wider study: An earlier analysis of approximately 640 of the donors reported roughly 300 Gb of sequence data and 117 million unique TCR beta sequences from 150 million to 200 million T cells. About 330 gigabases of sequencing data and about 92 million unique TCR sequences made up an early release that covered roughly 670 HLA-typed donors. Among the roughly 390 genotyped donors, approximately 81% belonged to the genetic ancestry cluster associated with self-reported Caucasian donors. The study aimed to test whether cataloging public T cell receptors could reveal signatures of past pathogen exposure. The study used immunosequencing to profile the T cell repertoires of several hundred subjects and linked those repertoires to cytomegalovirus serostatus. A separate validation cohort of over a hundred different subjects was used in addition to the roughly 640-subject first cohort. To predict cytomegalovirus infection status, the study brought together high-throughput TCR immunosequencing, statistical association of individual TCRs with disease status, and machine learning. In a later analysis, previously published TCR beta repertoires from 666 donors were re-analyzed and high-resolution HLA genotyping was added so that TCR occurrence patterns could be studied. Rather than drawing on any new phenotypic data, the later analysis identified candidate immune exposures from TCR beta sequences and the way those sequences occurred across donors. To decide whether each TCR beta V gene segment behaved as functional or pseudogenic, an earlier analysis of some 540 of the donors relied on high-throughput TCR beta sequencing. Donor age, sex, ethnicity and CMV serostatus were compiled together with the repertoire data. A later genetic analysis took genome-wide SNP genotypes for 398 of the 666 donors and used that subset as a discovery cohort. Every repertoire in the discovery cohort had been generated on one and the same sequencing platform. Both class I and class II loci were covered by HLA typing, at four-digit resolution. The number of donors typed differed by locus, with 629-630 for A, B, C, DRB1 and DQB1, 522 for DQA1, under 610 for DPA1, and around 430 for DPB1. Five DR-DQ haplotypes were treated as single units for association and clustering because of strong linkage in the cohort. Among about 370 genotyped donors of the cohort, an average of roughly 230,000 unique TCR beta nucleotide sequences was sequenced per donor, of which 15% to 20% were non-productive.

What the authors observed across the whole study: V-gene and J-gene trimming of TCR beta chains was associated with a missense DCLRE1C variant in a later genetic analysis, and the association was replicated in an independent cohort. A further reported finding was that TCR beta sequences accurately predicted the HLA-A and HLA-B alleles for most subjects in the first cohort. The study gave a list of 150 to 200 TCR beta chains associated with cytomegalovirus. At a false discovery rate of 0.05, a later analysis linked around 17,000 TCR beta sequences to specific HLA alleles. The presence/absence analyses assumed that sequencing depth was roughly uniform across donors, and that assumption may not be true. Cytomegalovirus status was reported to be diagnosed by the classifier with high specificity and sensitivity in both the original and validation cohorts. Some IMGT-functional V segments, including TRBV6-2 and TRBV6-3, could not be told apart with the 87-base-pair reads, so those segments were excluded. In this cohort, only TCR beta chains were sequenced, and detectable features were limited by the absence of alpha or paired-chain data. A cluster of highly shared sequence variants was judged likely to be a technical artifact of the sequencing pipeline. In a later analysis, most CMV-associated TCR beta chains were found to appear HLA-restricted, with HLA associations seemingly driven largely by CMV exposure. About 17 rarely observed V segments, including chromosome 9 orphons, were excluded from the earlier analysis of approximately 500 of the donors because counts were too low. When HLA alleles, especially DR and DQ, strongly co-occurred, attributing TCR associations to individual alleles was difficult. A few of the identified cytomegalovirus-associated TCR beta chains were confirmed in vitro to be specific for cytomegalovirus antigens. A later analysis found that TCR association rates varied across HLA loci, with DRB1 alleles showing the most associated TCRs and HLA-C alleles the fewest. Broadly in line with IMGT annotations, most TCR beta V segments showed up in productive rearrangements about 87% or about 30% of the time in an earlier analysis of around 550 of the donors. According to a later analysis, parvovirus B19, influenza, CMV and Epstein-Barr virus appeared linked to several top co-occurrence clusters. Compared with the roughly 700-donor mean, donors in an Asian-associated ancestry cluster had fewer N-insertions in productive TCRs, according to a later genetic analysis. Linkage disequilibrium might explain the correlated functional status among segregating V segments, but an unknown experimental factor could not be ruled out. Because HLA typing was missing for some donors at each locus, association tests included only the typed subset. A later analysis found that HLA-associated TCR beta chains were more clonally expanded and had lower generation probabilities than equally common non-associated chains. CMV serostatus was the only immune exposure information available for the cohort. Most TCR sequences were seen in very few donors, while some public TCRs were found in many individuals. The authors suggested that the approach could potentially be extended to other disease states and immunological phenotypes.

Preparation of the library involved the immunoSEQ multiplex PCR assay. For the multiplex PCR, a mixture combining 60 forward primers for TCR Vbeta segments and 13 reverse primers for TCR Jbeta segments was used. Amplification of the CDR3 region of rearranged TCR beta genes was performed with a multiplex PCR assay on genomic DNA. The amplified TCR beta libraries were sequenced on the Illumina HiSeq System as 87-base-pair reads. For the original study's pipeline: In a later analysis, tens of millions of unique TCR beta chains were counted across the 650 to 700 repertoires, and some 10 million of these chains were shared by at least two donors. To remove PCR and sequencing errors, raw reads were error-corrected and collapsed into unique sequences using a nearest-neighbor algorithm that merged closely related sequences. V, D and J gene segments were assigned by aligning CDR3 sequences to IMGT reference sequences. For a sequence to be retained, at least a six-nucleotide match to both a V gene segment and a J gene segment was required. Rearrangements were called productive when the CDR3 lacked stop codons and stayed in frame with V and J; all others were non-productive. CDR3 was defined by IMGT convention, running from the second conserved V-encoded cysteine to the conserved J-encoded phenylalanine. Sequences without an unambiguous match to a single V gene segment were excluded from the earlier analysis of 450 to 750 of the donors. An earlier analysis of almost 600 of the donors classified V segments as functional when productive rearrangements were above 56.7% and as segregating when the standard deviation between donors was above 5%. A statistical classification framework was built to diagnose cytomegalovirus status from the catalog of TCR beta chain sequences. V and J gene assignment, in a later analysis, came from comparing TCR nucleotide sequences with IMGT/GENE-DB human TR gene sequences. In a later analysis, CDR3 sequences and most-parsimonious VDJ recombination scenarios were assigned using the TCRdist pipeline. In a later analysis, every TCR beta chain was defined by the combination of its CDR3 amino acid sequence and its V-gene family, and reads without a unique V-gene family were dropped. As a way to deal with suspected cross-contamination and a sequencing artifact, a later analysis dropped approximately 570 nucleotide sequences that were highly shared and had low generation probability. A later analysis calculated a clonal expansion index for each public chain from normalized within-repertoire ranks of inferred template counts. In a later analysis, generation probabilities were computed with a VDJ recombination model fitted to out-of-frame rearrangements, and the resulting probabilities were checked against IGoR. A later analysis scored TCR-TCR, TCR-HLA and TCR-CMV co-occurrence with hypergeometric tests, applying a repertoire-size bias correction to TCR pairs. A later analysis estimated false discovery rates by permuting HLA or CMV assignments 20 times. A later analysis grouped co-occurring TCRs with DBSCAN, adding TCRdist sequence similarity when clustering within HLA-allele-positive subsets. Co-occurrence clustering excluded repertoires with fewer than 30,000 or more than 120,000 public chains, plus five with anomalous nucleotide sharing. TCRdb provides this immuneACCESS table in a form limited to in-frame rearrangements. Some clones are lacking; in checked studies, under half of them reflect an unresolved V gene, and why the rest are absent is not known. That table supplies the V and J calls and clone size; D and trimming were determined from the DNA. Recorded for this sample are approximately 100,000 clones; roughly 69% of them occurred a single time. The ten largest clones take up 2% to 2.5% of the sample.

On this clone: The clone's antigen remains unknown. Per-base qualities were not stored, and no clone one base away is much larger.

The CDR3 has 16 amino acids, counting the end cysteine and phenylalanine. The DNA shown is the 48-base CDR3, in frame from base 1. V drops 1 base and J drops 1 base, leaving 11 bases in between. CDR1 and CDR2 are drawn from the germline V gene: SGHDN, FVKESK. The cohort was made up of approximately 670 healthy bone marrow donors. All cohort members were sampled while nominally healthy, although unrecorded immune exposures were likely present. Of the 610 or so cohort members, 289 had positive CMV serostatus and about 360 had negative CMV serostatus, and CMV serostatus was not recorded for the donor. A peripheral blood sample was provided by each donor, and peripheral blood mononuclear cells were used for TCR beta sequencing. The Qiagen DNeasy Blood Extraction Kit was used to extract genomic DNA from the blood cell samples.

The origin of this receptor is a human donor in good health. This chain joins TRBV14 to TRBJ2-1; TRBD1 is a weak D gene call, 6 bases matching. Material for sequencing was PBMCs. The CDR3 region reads CASSQGGQGSYNEQFF. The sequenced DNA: TGTGCCAGCAGCCAAGGGGGGCAGGGGTCCTACAATGAGCAGTTCTTC.